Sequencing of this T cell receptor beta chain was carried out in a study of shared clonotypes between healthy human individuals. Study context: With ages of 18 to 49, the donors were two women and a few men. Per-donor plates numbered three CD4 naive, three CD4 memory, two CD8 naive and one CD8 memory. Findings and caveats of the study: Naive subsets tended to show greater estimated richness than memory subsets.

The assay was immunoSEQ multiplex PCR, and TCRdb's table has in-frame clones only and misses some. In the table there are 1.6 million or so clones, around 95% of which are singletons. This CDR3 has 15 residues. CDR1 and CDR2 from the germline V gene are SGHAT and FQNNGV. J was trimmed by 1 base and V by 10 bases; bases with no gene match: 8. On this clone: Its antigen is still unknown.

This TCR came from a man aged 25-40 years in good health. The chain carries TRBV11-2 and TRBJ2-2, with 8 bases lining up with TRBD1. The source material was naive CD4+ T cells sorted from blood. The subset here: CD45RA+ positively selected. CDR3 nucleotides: TGTGCCACCAAAACCGGGACAGGGAACACCGGGGAGCTGTTTTTT. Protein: CATKTGTGNTGELFF.